The 12 T cell receptor beta chains given below trace back to one sample, sequenced in a study of a mutant IDH1 vaccine in newly diagnosed glioma. For these TCRs, the target antigens are not known. The time point here: week 5, during vaccination. The investigators gave 300 ug of mutant IDH1 20-mer peptide in each vaccine dose, together with topical imiquimod. Generated by immunoSEQ multiplex PCR, the TCRdb table keeps only in-frame clones and is missing some. The sample shows around 56,000 clones, 65% to 90% of them seen only once. The sample here was PBMCs, taken from a glioma patient whose treatment included an IDH1 peptide vaccine. These receptors came from a woman aged 18-29 years with glioma. Some clones in this sample may be carry-over from other donors' samples.

The chain joins TRBV7-5 to TRBJ2-7; the D call in the table, TRBD1, was not verified against the DNA. TRBV7-5 is a recognized pseudogene. This CDR3 has 12 amino acids. CDR3 residues: CARAGQGVEQYF. CDR3 sequence (DNA): TGTGCCAGAGCCGGACAGGGGGTCGAGCAGTACTTC.

The V gene is TRBV2, the J gene TRBJ1-6; 10 positions match TRBD1. The CDR3 has 14 residues. With 4 bases clipped from V and 7 bases from J, the junction kept 1 base outside the gene matches. The germline CDR1 and CDR2 sequences are SNHLY and FYNNEI. In nucleotides, the CDR3 is TGTGCCAGCAGTGGGGGACAGGGGAATTCACCCCTCCACTTT. Encoded protein: CASSGGQGNSPLHF.

The gene calls are TRBV5-1 and TRBJ2-1; D ambiguous. V dropped 4 bases and J dropped 7 bases, with 12 bases sitting between them. Germline V gene data show CDR1 as SGHRS and CDR2 as YFSETQ. The CDR3 is 13 amino acids. The CDR3 sequence: CASSPPAPNEQFF. CDR3 bases: TGCGCCAGCAGCCCACCAGCGCCGAATGAGCAGTTCTTC.

This clone was seen a handful of times. The chain carries TRBV7-9 and TRBJ1-4, with D tentatively TRBD1 (5 bases). Trimming removed 5 bases from V and 2 bases from J, with 9 bases in between. The germline CDR1 and CDR2 sequences are SEHNR and FQNEAQ (reference sequence). There are 14 residues in the CDR3. The chain's CDR3 is CASSPRQTNEKLFF. CDR3 DNA sequence: TGTGCCAGCAGCCCTCGACAGACTAATGAAAAACTGTTTTTT.

This clone was seen only once. The gene calls are TRBV6-5 and TRBJ2-7; 8 bases map to TRBD1. The CDR3 is 13 residues long. V lost 6 bases to trimming and J lost 3 bases; unmatched junction nucleotides: 4. Germline CDR1 reads MNHEY; CDR2 reads SVGAGI. This CDR3 is CASSPGTGYEQYF. CDR3 coding DNA: TGTGCCAGCAGCCCCGGGACAGGCTACGAGCAGTACTTC.

This clone was counted a few times. The rearrangement links TRBV2 to TRBJ1-2, with D unresolved. The V gene lost 5 bases and the J gene lost 5 bases, with 12 bases spanning the gap. The germline V gene has CDR1 SNHLY and CDR2 FYNNEI. This CDR3 contains 13 residues. In DNA, the CDR3 is TGTGCCAGCAGTCAGGTCGTCGGTTATGGCTACACCTTC. Protein sequence: CASSQVVGYGYTF.

This sequence joins TRBV9 and TRBJ1-6, with a weak D call TRBD1 (5 bases). With 0 bases removed from V and 10 bases from J, the gap between germline ends came to 8 bases. The CDR3 contains 13 residues. The germline gives CDR1 SGDLS, CDR2 YYNGEE. The CDR3 protein is CASSVAGGSPLHF. In nucleotides, the CDR3 is TGTGCCAGCAGCGTAGCTGGGGGATCACCCCTCCACTTT.

The chain recombines TRBV6-1 with TRBJ1-2; 7 nucleotides agree with TRBD1. V was clipped by 4 bases and J by 14 bases; unmatched bases: 19. Looked up from germline, CDR1 is MNHNS and CDR2 is SASEGT. The CDR3 extends over 15 amino acids. In DNA, the CDR3 is TGTGCCAGCAGTGGGCCATCTCGACAGGGTGTTAGAAAGACCTTC. Amino acids: CASSGPSRQGVRKTF.

V gene TRBV6-1 combines with J gene TRBJ1-2, with D unclear. The CDR3 covers 12 residues. Germline V CDR1 and CDR2: MNHNS, SASEGT. Trimming left V 5 bases short and J 5 bases short, with 9 bases between. The CDR3 bases are TGTGCCAGCAGTAAAGAACGGTATGGCTACACCTTC. Its translation is CASSKERYGYTF.

This rearrangement joins TRBV27 to TRBJ1-2, with TRBD1 identical over 8 bases. V dropped 4 bases and J dropped 8; count of bases not matched to a gene: 6. This CDR3 contains 13 residues. Germline CDR1 MNHEY, CDR2 SMNVEV (reference sequence). The CDR3 DNA follows: TGTGCCAGCAGTTCCCCGACAGGGGCGGGCTACACCTTC. The encoded protein is CASSSPTGAGYTF.

This sequence joins TRBV2 and TRBJ1-3; D is unresolved. Germline V lookup: CDR1 SNHLY, CDR2 FYNNEI. The V end lost 3 bases, the J end lost 7 bases, and 10 bases lay between the germline ends. This CDR3 is 13 amino acids long. CDR3 coding DNA: TGTGCCAGCAGTGAGGGCGGAAGCAACACCATATATTTT. Encoded protein: CASSEGGSNTIYF.

V usage is TRBV19 and J usage is TRBJ1-1; 10 nucleotides line up with TRBD1. Per germline, CDR1 LNHDA and CDR2 SQIVND (reference sequence). Trimming at V came to 5 bases and at J to 6 bases, leaving 6 bases not matched to a gene. The CDR3 consists of 14 residues. CDR3 amino acids: CASSVTTGGSEAFF. CDR3 bases: TGTGCCAGTAGTGTTACGACAGGGGGCTCTGAAGCTTTCTTT.